Included here is one T cell receptor (beta chain) sequence, with context. Its antigen is still unknown. With each sample, at least 6 micrograms of total RNA were extracted. The data were taken from a study of blood T cells in healthy people across ages. Regarding the study as a whole: The study regarded diversity estimates from one million T cells as underestimates.

Through a sample-barcoded 5' primer and a J-beta primer mix, a second PCR was run for roughly 7 to 11 cycles. TCRdb reprocessed the 5' RACE reads via MiXCR and lists one record per CDR3 protein. The repertoire holds around 1,000,000 distinct CDR3 sequences, with 35% to 45% as singletons. The sequence was obtained from a man aged 18 to 30 in good health. Sequencing used blood.

Written as DNA, the CDR3 is TGCAGTGCTAGACCTACGACGGACAGGGAGTATAATTCACCCCTCCACTTT. It is translated as CSARPTTDREYNSPLHF. The chain recombines TRBV20-1 with TRBJ1-6, with 8 positions matching TRBD1. This CDR3 spans 17 amino acids. Germline V CDR1 and CDR2: DFQATT, SNEGSKA (reference sequence). V lost 2 bases to trimming and J lost 4 bases; unmatched junction nucleotides: 10.